This T cell receptor beta chain was observed in a study of radiation and T cells in renal cell carcinoma. Concerning this clone: No antigen is known for it.

Trimming shortened V by 4 bases and J by 7 bases, and 16 bases separated the two germline ends. The CDR3 totals 14 residues. The V gene's germline CDR1 is MNHEY and CDR2 SVGAGI. The study, taken as a whole, reports: From baseline, blood top tumor clonotypes peaked at 2 weeks post-radiation.

Using immunoSEQ multiplex PCR, the repertoire was profiled, and TCRdb retains in-frame clones only, with some absent. The table shows some 150,000 clones, with 75% to 90% occurring only once. Time point: blood 4 weeks post-SBRT, at nephrectomy. Treatment meaning: 15 Gy SBRT to primary tumor, nephrectomy 4 weeks later. Nephrectomy followed 15 Gy stereotactic body radiation by 4 weeks. Serial blood draws occurred at baseline and 2 and 4 weeks post-SBRT. The specimen comprised blood, sampled from a patient whose treatment included radiotherapy and nephrectomy. The TCR originated in a woman aged 45 to 65 with renal cell carcinoma. The chain combines TRBV6-5 with TRBJ1-2; D is possibly TRBD1 (6 bases). The CDR3 DNA reads as TGTGCCAGCAGTTTCGGAGGGGGAATTCGTGGCTACACCTTC. This sequence encodes CASSFGGGIRGYTF.